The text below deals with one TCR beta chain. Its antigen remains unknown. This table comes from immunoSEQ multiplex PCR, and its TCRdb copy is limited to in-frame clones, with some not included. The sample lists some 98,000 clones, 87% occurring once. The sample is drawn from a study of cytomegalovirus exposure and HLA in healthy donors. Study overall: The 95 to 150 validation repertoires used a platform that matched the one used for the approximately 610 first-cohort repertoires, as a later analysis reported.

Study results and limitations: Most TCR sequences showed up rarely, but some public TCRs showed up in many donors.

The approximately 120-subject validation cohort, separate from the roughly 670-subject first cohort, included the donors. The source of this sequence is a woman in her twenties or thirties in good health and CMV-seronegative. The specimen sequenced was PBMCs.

The CDR3 sequence: CASRPRQGANGYTF. The CDR3 nucleotides read TGTGCCAGCAGACCAAGACAGGGGGCTAATGGCTACACCTTC. The chain combines TRBV2 with TRBJ1-2; the match to TRBD1 covers 10 bases. The junction had 7 bases not matched to a gene; V was cut back by 6 bases and J by 6 bases. The CDR3 covers 14 residues. The germline CDR1 and CDR2 sequences are SNHLY and FYNNEI.